This T cell receptor (beta chain) was observed in a study of blood T cells in healthy people across ages. Overall study findings and caveats: TCR beta diversity per million T cells fell roughly linearly with age.

This clonotype was counted a few times. The antigen remains undetermined. A J-beta primer mix and a sample-barcoded 5' primer were used in a second PCR of roughly 7 to 12 cycles. Sequencing yielded, for each sample, at least 2.5 million paired-end reads carrying CDR3. TCRdb analysed the 5' RACE reads with MiXCR anew, one entry per CDR3 protein. The sample consists of about 1,400,000 distinct CDR3 sequences, 59% of them appearing once. The receptor was isolated from a man aged 18 to 29 in good health. The source material was blood.

The CDR3 DNA is TGTGCCAGCAGCCAGGACTGGGCCTTATTGGGTGAGCAGTTCTTC. Its protein product is CASSQDWALLGEQFF. V gene TRBV3-1 combines with J gene TRBJ2-1; maybe TRBD2 (5 bases). Per germline, CDR1 LGHDT and CDR2 YNNKEL (reference sequence). Trimming removed 3 bases from V and 9 bases from J, with 18 bases in between. There are 15 residues in the CDR3.